This T cell receptor beta chain stems from a study of cytomegalovirus exposure and HLA in healthy donors. Study results and limitations: Researchers reportedly found TCR beta sequences accurately predicted most subjects' HLA-A and HLA-B alleles. Owing to their indistinguishability, certain V segments, notably TRBV6-2 and TRBV6-3, were excluded.

This clone was found a few times. The antigen remains undetermined. Losses at the gene ends were 4 bases for V and 7 bases for J; bases not matched to a gene: 6. The germline CDR1 and CDR2 sequences are LNHDA and SQIVND (reference sequence). The CDR3 has 14 residues. PCR employed 60 Vbeta and 13 Jbeta primers. The method was immunoSEQ multiplex PCR; TCRdb's version includes in-frame clones alone and lacks a portion of them. The table lists roughly 100,000 clones, about 80% of them singletons. This rearrangement joins TRBV19 to TRBJ1-1; 10 bases fit TRBD1. The receptor's source is a woman aged 60-75 years in good health and CMV-seronegative. Sample: PBMCs. CDR3 nucleotides: TGTGCCAGTAGTAACCGGGACAGGGGCCTTGAAGCTTTCTTT. Translated: CASSNRDRGLEAFF.